A single sample gave rise to the 32 T cell receptor beta chains below, sequenced in a study of blood T cell repertoires in COVID-19. Only in-frame clones appear in the TCRdb table, and some are missing; sequencing was by immunoSEQ multiplex PCR. In the table there are about 370,000 clones, roughly 90% of which are singletons. Sequencing was done on a sample of peripheral blood. The receptor set was obtained from a woman in her twenties or thirties with COVID-19, enrolled during active disease.

This chain uses TRBV7-9 with TRBJ2-1; tentatively, D is TRBD1 (6 bases). Per germline, CDR1 SEHNR and CDR2 FQNEAQ (reference sequence). This CDR3 region has 11 residues. V lost 5 bases, J lost 14 bases, and 13 bases lay in between. DNA of the CDR3: TGTGCCAGCAGCCAGGACAGCGAAAAGTTCTTC. Residues: CASSQDSEKFF.

The chain recombines TRBV5-1 with TRBJ2-1; D not certain. V dropped 0 bases and J dropped 5 bases, with 3 bases sitting between them. The length of the CDR3 is 12 residues. Germline V gene data show CDR1 as SGHRS and CDR2 as YFSETQ. The CDR3 sequence is CASSLANNEQFF. The CDR3, as DNA: TGCGCCAGCAGCTTGGCCAACAATGAGCAGTTCTTC.

V gene TRBV27 combines with J gene TRBJ1-2; 9 bases agree with TRBD1. This CDR3 contains 15 residues. The germline gives CDR1 MNHEY, CDR2 SMNVEV (reference sequence). Unmatched junction bases numbered 6, after V lost 5 bases and J lost 2 bases. The CDR3 nucleotides read TGTGCCAGCAGTAACTTACAGGGGGCGAACTATGGCTACACCTTC. Amino acid sequence: CASSNLQGANYGYTF.

The sample holds a few counts of this clone. The CDR3, as DNA: TGTGCCAGCAGCTTAGATGGCCAGGGCAATTCACCCCTCCACTTT. It encodes CASSLDGQGNSPLHF. The chain uses TRBV11-3 and TRBJ1-6; possible D gene TRBD1, 5 bases. This CDR3 comprises 15 residues. Trimming took off 0 bases at V and 7 bases at J, with 10 bases between the two ends. In germline, CDR1 is SGHNT, CDR2 YENEEA.

The rearrangement uses TRBV21-1 and TRBJ2-3; the table's D call, TRBD2, was not checked against the DNA. TRBV21-1 is termed a pseudogene. The CDR3 runs 17 residues. The CDR3 reads CASNPGVGTRSTDTQYF. In DNA, the CDR3 is TGTGCCAGCAACCCGGGGGTTGGGACTAGGTCCACAGATACGCAGTATTTT.

This chain uses TRBV5-4 with TRBJ2-2; TRBD1 matches 8 bases. V shed 3 bases, J shed 1 base, and the junction held 5 bases outside the gene matches. The CDR3 has 16 residues. The germline V gene encodes CDR1 SGHNT and CDR2 YYREEE (reference sequence). CDR3 sequence: CASSSLTGENTGELFF. For the CDR3, the DNA is TGTGCCAGCAGCTCGTTGACAGGGGAGAACACCGGGGAGCTGTTTTTT.

This chain connects TRBV5-1 to TRBJ1-1; D ambiguous. The CDR3 contains 16 residues. CDR1 and CDR2 from the germline V gene are SGHRS and YFSETQ. Trimming removed 3 bases at V and 1 base at J, with 16 bases between. The DNA of the CDR3 is TGCGCCAGCAGCTCGGACGGAGGACGACCGAACACTGAAGCTTTCTTT. Translation: CASSSDGGRPNTEAFF. Together with reference TRBV5-1 and TRBJ1-1, the CDR3 gives the full variable domain: KAGVTQTPRYLIKTRGQQVTLSCSPISGHRSVSWYQQTPGQGLQFLFEYFSETQRNKGNFPGRFSGRQFSNSRSEMNVSTLELGDSALYLCASSSDGGRPNTEAFFGQGTRLTVV.

The CDR3 DNA reads as TGTGCCAGCAGTTTACTCCGACAGGGGGAGCAGTATTTT. Amino acids: CASSLLRQGEQYF. J is TRBJ2-3 and V is TRBV12-3 or TRBV12-4; 9 bases match TRBD1. V gave up 2 bases and J gave up 11 bases; unmatched junction bases: 5. The CDR3 consists of 13 residues.

J is TRBJ2-7 and V is TRBV27; D is undetermined. Germline CDR1 is MNHEY and CDR2 is SMNVEV (reference sequence). The CDR3 runs 12 residues. V lost 6 bases to trimming and J lost 2 bases, with 8 bases between them. CDR3 loop: CASSPIAYEQYF. Here the CDR3 DNA reads TGTGCCAGCAGCCCTATAGCCTACGAGCAGTACTTC.

The chain joins TRBV28 to TRBJ1-6; TRBD1 agrees at 7 bases. From germline, CDR1 is MDHEN and CDR2 SYDVKM. V was clipped by 5 bases and J by 10 bases; unmatched bases: 8. This CDR3 has 14 amino acids. The CDR3 protein is CASSTPGGVSPLHF. DNA of the CDR3: TGTGCCAGCAGTACCCCAGGGGGAGTCTCACCCCTCCACTTT.

The chain has TRBV28 and TRBJ1-1; D is unclear. Germline V gives CDR1 MDHEN, CDR2 SYDVKM. V lost 3 bases and J 6 bases, leaving 11 bases between the germline ends. This CDR3 is 13 amino acids long. The CDR3 DNA follows: TGTGCCAGCAGTTTTGGTCCACTCGCTGAAGCTTTCTTT. Translation gives CASSFGPLAEAFF. Based on the CDR3 plus reference TRBV28 and TRBJ1-1, the full variable domain is DVKVTQSSRYLVKRTGEKVFLECVQDMDHENMFWYRQDPGLGLRLIYFSYDVKMKEKGDIPEGYSVSREKKERFSLILESASTNQTSMYLCASSFGPLAEAFFGQGTRLTVV.

The chain has TRBV21-1 and TRBJ1-6; no check of the table's D call, TRBD1, against the DNA was made. TRBV21-1 is marked as a pseudogene. This CDR3 region has 19 residues. The CDR3, as DNA: TGTGCCAGCAGCAAAGCGTTCTTTGGGCGGCAGGGTGAGAATTCACCCCTCCACTTT. It codes for CASSKAFFGRQGENSPLHF.

V usage is TRBV6-5 and J usage is TRBJ2-7; 9 nucleotides agree with TRBD1. CDR3 size: 14 residues. Germline CDR1 MNHEY, CDR2 SVGAGI. V dropped 5 bases and J dropped 6; count of bases not matched to a gene: 8. The CDR3 loop is CASSPGTGSSEQYV. CDR3 DNA sequence: TGTGCCAGCAGTCCAGGGACAGGGTCCAGCGAGCAGTACGTC.

This chain joins TRBV4-3 and TRBJ1-1; 9 bases fit TRBD1. V dropped 1 base and J dropped 4; count of bases not matched to a gene: 10. CDR3 size: 17 residues. The germline V gene encodes CDR1 LGHNA and CDR2 YSLEER. CDR3 sequence: CASSQVRGQGHITEAFF. The CDR3 nucleotides are TGCGCCAGCAGCCAAGTCCGGGGACAGGGTCATATCACTGAAGCTTTCTTT.

V usage is TRBV27 and J usage is TRBJ2-1; the match to TRBD2 covers 9 bases. CDR1 is MNHEY, CDR2 SMNVEV, per germline (reference sequence). CDR3 length equals 15 residues. After removal of 8 bases from V and 5 bases from J, the junction contained 10 bases not matched to a gene. The CDR3 region has the DNA TGTGCCAGCGGCCTAGCGGGGAGACCGAACAATGAGCAGTTCTTC. Translation: CASGLAGRPNNEQFF.

This chain links TRBV4-1 with TRBJ1-4; no firm D call. Germline V lookup: CDR1 MGHRA, CDR2 YSYEKL. The ends were cut back, 1 base at V and 5 bases at J, with 11 bases in the middle. This CDR3 spans 15 amino acids. The CDR3, as DNA: TGCGCCAGCAGCCAAGGTGCCAGATCAAATGAAAAACTGTTTTTT. It is translated as CASSQGARSNEKLFF.

The CDR3 region is CASSTGTRSADTQYF. The CDR3 DNA reads as TGTGCCAGCAGTACCGGGACTAGATCCGCAGATACGCAGTATTTT. The V call is TRBV28, the J call TRBJ2-3; 8 bases match TRBD2. Germline CDR1 and CDR2: MDHEN and SYDVKM. The CDR3 totals 15 residues. Trimming cost V 5 bases and J 4 bases; bases outside gene matches: 8. Together with reference TRBV28 and TRBJ2-3, the CDR3 gives the full variable domain: DVKVTQSSRYLVKRTGEKVFLECVQDMDHENMFWYRQDPGLGLRLIYFSYDVKMKEKGDIPEGYSVSREKKERFSLILESASTNQTSMYLCASSTGTRSADTQYFGPGTRLTVL.

This chain links TRBV9 with TRBJ1-2, with 7 bases matching TRBD1. The junction had 9 bases not matched to a gene; V was cut back by 0 bases and J by 4 bases. Germline CDR1 is SGDLS and CDR2 is YYNGEE. This CDR3 has 16 amino acids. This CDR3 reads CASSVDLGDSVYGYTF. The CDR3 bases are TGTGCCAGCAGCGTAGATCTGGGGGACAGTGTCTATGGCTACACCTTC.

The chain couples TRBV19 to TRBJ2-5; 11 bases line up with TRBD2. The CDR3 has 16 amino acids. Germline lookup yields CDR1 LNHDA and CDR2 SQIVND (reference sequence). The V segment lost 4 bases and the J segment 4 bases; nucleotides outside the gene matches: 8. CDR3 sequence reads: CASSRNSGGAVETQYF. CDR3 DNA sequence: TGTGCCAGTAGTAGAAATAGCGGGGGGGCGGTAGAGACCCAGTACTTC. Full variable domain (outside the CDR3, taken from reference TRBV19 and TRBJ2-5): DGGITQSPKYLFRKEGQNVTLSCEQNLNHDAMYWYRQDPGQGLRLIYYSQIVNDFQKGDIAEGYSVSREKKESFPLTVTSAQKNPTAFYLCASSRNSGGAVETQYFGPGTRLLVL.

This clone was counted only a few times. This chain uses TRBV5-1 with TRBJ2-2; maybe TRBD1 (6 bases). Germline loops: CDR1 SGHRS, CDR2 YFSETQ. Trimming pared 4 bases from V and 11 bases from J, leaving 18 bases between. This CDR3 is 14 amino acids long. This CDR3 reads CASSAGRSGQELFF. Here the CDR3 DNA reads TGCGCCAGCAGCGCCGGACGATCGGGACAAGAGCTGTTTTTT.

The chain has TRBV19 and TRBJ1-2, with 7 bases lining up with TRBD1. The junction had 8 bases not matched to a gene; V was cut back by 9 bases and J by 4 bases. The CDR3 spans 13 residues. Germline V gene data show CDR1 as LNHDA and CDR2 as SQIVND (reference sequence). The CDR3 here is CASHRGLGYGYTF. The CDR3 bases are TGTGCCAGCCACAGGGGACTCGGCTATGGCTACACCTTC.

This chain links TRBV15 with TRBJ2-5, with D uncertain. The length of the CDR3 is 16 residues. The germline V gene has CDR1 LNHNV and CDR2 YYDKDF (reference sequence). The V end was cut by 4 bases, the J end by 1 base, with 16 bases between. CDR3 nucleotide sequence: TGTGCCACCAGCACCCTACGCCAGGCAGTCCAAGAGACCCAGTACTTC. It is translated as CATSTLRQAVQETQYF.

The chain couples TRBV27 to TRBJ1-6, with D possibly matching TRBD1 (5 bases). Trimming pared 2 bases from V and 8 bases from J, leaving 10 bases between. Looked up from germline, CDR1 is MNHEY and CDR2 is SMNVEV (reference sequence). There are 14 residues in the CDR3. The CDR3 nucleotides are TGTGCCAGCAGTTTAGCAGGGCGAGATTCACCCCTCCACTTT. Protein sequence: CASSLAGRDSPLHF.

The genes are TRBV23-1 and TRBJ2-7; D is perhaps TRBD1 (6 bases). TRBV23-1 is an ORF; its function is uncertain. V lost 7 bases and J 2 bases, leaving 12 bases between the germline ends. The CDR3 runs 13 residues. The CDR3 region is CASTYRVPYEQYV. In nucleotides, the CDR3 is TGCGCCAGCACTTACAGGGTCCCCTACGAGCAGTACGTC.

The chain joins TRBV4-3 to TRBJ1-5; D is unclear. Germline assignment: CDR1 LGHNA and CDR2 YSLEER. With 6 bases removed from V and 3 bases from J, the gap between germline ends came to 15 bases. The CDR3 spans 15 residues. The CDR3 DNA sequence: TGCGCCAGCAGATCTGGTCACGGGTCCAATCAGCCCCAGCATTTT. It encodes CASRSGHGSNQPQHF.

V and J are TRBV5-1 and TRBJ2-5, with TRBD2 matching over 7 bases. This CDR3 contains 16 residues. J was trimmed by 1 base and V by 6 bases; bases with no gene match: 12. CDR1 SGHRS and CDR2 YFSETQ come from the germline V gene. CDR3 bases: TGCGCCAGCACCCCTCAGGCGGGAGTGGGCCAAGAGACCCAGTACTTC. As protein: CASTPQAGVGQETQYF.

The rearrangement uses TRBV10-1 and TRBJ2-1, with a possible D match to TRBD2 (5 bases). Germline CDR1 reads WNHNN; CDR2 reads SYGVQD (reference sequence). The germline V and J ends were trimmed by 4 bases and 12 bases, with 13 bases remaining between them. The CDR3 spans 12 residues. The CDR3, as DNA: TGCGCCAGCAGTGGTCCGGGGTTAGGGCAGTTCTTC. Translated, it gives CASSGPGLGQFF.

This rearrangement joins TRBV23-1 to TRBJ1-5, with unresolved D. TRBV23-1 is reported as an ORF; its role is uncertain. CDR3 length equals 13 residues. Trimming shortened V by 4 bases and J by 3 bases, and 7 bases separated the two germline ends. For the CDR3, the DNA is TGCGCCAGCAGTCGAACAGCCAATCAGCCCCAGCATTTT. It specifies CASSRTANQPQHF.

This clone was found once. The CDR3 is CASSPGQGATYEQYF. As DNA, the CDR3 is TGTGCCAGCAGCCCCGGGCAGGGGGCCACCTACGAGCAGTACTTC. This chain connects TRBV6-5 to TRBJ2-7, with TRBD1 identical over 8 bases. Germline V gene sequence: CDR1 MNHEY, CDR2 SVGAGI. J lost 2 bases, V lost 6 bases, and 9 bases had no gene match. The CDR3 is 15 amino acids.

The CDR3 here is CASSLVAVSTDTQYF. The CDR3 DNA follows: TGCGCCAGCAGCTTGGTGGCGGTGAGCACAGATACGCAGTATTTT. The chain is built from TRBV5-1 and TRBJ2-3; D is unclear. The CDR3 is 15 residues long. V was shortened by 0 bases and J by 0 bases, with 8 bases between the two germline ends. Germline V gene lookup returns CDR1 SGHRS and CDR2 YFSETQ.

The V and J genes are TRBV6-5 and TRBJ2-7, with D possibly being TRBD1 (5 bases). The CDR3 consists of 13 residues. The V and J ends lost 7 bases and 4 bases respectively, with 14 bases between them. Germline lookup yields CDR1 MNHEY and CDR2 SVGAGI. CDR3 residues: CASKVDNYYEQYF. The CDR3 nucleotides read TGTGCCAGCAAGGTGGACAATTATTACGAGCAGTACTTC.

The chain uses TRBV19 and TRBJ1-2; TRBD1 agrees at 8 bases. V lost 7 bases and J lost 3; bases outside the gene matches: 10. CDR1 is LNHDA, CDR2 SQIVND, per germline (reference sequence). The CDR3 has 15 amino acids. The CDR3 DNA is TGTGCCAGTAACTCCACCCGGGACAGGCACTATGGCTACACCTTC. Its protein is CASNSTRDRHYGYTF.